The clone carrying this T cell receptor beta chain was detected many times. What it binds is not known. The sample comes from a study of metastatic and nonmetastatic thyroid tumors. Study-wide context: Patients with malignant and benign thyroid disease provided blood and tumor or nodule tissue, whose repertoires were compared.

Not a single patient had been given any form of treatment at any point before undergoing thyroid surgery. The CDR3 is made up of 12 amino acids. Germline lookup yields CDR1 MDHEN and CDR2 SYDVKM. V gave up 2 bases and J gave up 9 bases, with 8 bases separating them. The study, taken as a whole, reports: Across blood and tumor, TCR beta diversity in malignant thyroid tumors was reportedly significantly higher than in benign nodules.

TCRdb re-processed the PCR reads through MiXCR. The sample consists of 40,000 or so clones, 15% to 20% of them appearing once. The sequencing sample was made of blood. The TCR comes from a female donor with papillary thyroid cancer or a benign thyroid nodule (not recorded which). Some clones in this sample may be carry-over from other donors' samples. The chain has TRBV28 and TRBJ2-1; D call uncertain. For the CDR3, the DNA is TGTGCCAGCAGTTTAGTGGTCGGTGAGCAGTTCTTC. It translates to CASSLVVGEQFF. Filled out from reference TRBV28 and TRBJ2-1, the complete variable domain reads DVKVTQSSRYLVKRTGEKVFLECVQDMDHENMFWYRQDPGLGLRLIYFSYDVKMKEKGDIPEGYSVSREKKERFSLILESASTNQTSMYLCASSLVVGEQFFGPGTRLTVL.